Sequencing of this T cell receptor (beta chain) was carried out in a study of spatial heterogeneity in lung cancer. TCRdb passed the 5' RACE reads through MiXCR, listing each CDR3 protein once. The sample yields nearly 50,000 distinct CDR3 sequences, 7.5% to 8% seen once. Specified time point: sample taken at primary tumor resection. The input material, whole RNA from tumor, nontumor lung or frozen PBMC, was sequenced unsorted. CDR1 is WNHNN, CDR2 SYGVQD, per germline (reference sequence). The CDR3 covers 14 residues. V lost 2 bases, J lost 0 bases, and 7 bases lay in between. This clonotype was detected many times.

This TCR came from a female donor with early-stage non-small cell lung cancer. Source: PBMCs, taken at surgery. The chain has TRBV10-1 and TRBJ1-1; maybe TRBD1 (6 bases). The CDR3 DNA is TGCGCCAGCAGTGAGCAGGGGATGAACACTGAAGCTTTCTTT. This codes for CASSEQGMNTEAFF.